This record covers a single T cell receptor beta chain. Per the authors' pipeline: Amplified reference gene primers provided the basis for estimating nucleated cell counts. The repertoire was sequenced with immunoSEQ multiplex PCR; TCRdb's copy has only in-frame clones and lacks some. For V, J and clone size, that table is used; D and trimming come from the DNA. The repertoire holds some 91,000 clones, with 83% as singletons. Germline values: CDR1 GTSNPN, CDR2 SVGIG (reference sequence). Germline trimming cut 2 bases from V and 4 bases from J; bases unmatched to any gene: 2. The CDR3 runs to 13 residues. This entry comes from a study of blood T cell repertoires in COVID-19. Study context: Acute and convalescent COVID-19 samples came from the United States, Italy and Spain. T cells, B-cell-depleted T cells, or PBMCs provided the cDNA or gDNA that served as material.

The chain couples TRBV30 to TRBJ1-5; the match to TRBD1 covers 7 bases. Sequences were obtained from peripheral blood. The TCR sequence derives from a human donor in a cohort sampled during active COVID-19. The CDR3 is CAWSTTGNQPQHF. The CDR3 coding sequence is TGTGCCTGGAGTACGACAGGGAATCAGCCCCAGCATTTT.